This paragraph reports one T cell receptor beta chain. Its target is not known. cDNA libraries for TCR alpha and TCR beta, carrying sample barcodes and UMIs, came from 5'RACE with constant-segment primers. TCRdb ran MiXCR on the 5' RACE reads and lists one entry per CDR3 protein. The top ten clones hold around 12% of a sample with around 340,000 distinct CDR3 sequences, roughly 20% of them seen once. Germline assignment: CDR1 MGHRA and CDR2 YSYEKL. The CDR3 runs 15 residues. V was trimmed by 4 bases and J by 5 bases, leaving 17 bases between them. This record belongs to a study of T-cell memory formation after mild COVID-19. Study conclusions and caveats: The second-wave clones peaking on day 37 were not confirmed as SARS-CoV-2-specific. Later expanders leaned CD4+, whereas day 15 to 85 contracting clones were balanced CD4/CD8.

The V call is TRBV4-1, the J call TRBJ2-5; a possible D gene is TRBD2 (6 bases). Material for sequencing was PBMCs or a T cell subset sorted from them (not recorded which). The sequence was collected from an adult woman who had mild COVID-19 (a few samples of this study predate the infection). Cell type and time point are not known. The CDR3 DNA reads as TGCGCCAGCAGCCCCACAGTCTCAGGAGGGGAGACCCAGTACTTC. This codes for CASSPTVSGGETQYF.